The T cell receptor beta chain under discussion was sequenced for a study of T cells in Graves' hyperthyroidism and ophthalmopathy. This CDR3 is built from 15 residues. Germline trimming cut 3 bases from V and 4 bases from J; bases unmatched to any gene: 8. Germline-derived CDR1 and CDR2 are DFQATT and SNEGSKA (reference sequence). Each 10 ml fresh peripheral blood draw supplied the PBMCs. Concerning this clonotype: Its antigen remains unknown.

Findings and caveats of the study: Most thyroid clonotypes that were expanded above 0.001 also turned up in blood. Researchers report that a 13 V-J model separated ophthalmopathy from stable hyperthyroidism.

The TCR beta CDR3 regions underwent amplification using RNA transcripts as the source. The HTBI set primed first-round TCR CDR3 RT-PCR. TCRdb called the multiplex PCR reads again in MiXCR, with one record for every CDR3 protein. The table has a few hundred thousand distinct CDR3 sequences, about an eighth seen once; the top ten hold roughly 17%. The sequencing input was blood. The source is a woman under 30 with Graves' hyperthyroidism. The chain employs TRBV20-1 and TRBJ2-3; 9 bases agree with TRBD2. CDR3: CSASGLAGRADTQYF. The CDR3 nucleotides read TGCAGTGCTAGTGGGCTAGCGGGAAGGGCAGATACGCAGTATTTT.